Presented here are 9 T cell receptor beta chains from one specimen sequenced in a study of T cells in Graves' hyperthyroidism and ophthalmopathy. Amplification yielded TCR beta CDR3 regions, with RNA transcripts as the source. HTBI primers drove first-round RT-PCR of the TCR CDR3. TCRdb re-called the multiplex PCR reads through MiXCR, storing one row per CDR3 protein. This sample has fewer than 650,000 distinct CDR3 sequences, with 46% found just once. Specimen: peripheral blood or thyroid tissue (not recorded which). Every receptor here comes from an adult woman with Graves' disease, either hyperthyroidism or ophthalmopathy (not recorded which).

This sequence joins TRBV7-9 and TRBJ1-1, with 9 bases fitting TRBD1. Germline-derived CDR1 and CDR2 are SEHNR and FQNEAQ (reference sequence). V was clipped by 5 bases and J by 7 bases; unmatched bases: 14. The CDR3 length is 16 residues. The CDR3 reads CASSPPSGQGFDEAFF. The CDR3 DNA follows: TGTGCCAGCAGCCCCCCTTCGGGACAGGGCTTCGATGAAGCTTTCTTT.

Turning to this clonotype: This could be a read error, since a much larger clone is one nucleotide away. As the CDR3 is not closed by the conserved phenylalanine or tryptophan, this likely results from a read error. CDR3 region: CASRISGEAFS. The CDR3 bases are TGCGCCAGCAGAATCAGCGGTGAAGCTTTCTCT. The V gene is TRBV10-2, the J gene TRBJ1-1; no definite D call. Germline loops: CDR1 WSHSY, CDR2 SAAADI. The CDR3 sequence is 11 residues long. Deletions cut 6 bases from V and 7 bases from J, with 9 bases between.

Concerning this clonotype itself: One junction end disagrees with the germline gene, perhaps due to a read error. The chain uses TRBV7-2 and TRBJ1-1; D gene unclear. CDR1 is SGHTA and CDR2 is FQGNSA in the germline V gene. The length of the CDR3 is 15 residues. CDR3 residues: CAGSLGPNLNTEAFF. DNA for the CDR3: TGTGCCGGCAGCTTGGGCCCGAATTTGAACACTGAAGCTTTCTTT.

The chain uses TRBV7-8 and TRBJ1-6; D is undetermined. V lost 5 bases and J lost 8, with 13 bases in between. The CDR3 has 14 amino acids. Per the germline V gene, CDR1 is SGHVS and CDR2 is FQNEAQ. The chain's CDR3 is CASSTVGRDSPLHF. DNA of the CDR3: TGTGCCAGCAGCACCGTCGGGCGAGATTCACCCCTCCACTTT. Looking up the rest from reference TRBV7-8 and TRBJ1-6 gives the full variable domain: GAGVSQSPRYKVAKRGQDVALRCDPISGHVSLFWYQQALGQGPEFLTYFQNEAQLDKSGLPSDRFFAERPEGSVSTLKIQRTQQEDSAVYLCASSTVGRDSPLHFGNGTRLTVT.

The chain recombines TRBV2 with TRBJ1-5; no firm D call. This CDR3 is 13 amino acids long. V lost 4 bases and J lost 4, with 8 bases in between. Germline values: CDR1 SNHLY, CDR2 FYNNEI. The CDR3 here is CASSGPRNQPQHF. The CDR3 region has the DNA TGTGCCAGCAGTGGACCAAGGAATCAGCCCCAGCATTTT.

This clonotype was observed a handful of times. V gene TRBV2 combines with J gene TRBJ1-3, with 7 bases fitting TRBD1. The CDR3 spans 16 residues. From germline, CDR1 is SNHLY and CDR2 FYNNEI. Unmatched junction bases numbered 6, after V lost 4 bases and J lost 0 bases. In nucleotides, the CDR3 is TGTGCCAGCAGTGTCATTTCAGGGGGCTCTGGAAACACCATATATTTT. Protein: CASSVISGGSGNTIYF.

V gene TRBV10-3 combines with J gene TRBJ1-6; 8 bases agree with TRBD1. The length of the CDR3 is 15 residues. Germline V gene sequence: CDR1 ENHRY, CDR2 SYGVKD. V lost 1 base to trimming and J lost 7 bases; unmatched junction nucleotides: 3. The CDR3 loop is CAISELGQGNSPLHF. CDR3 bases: TGTGCCATCAGTGAGTTAGGACAGGGAAATTCACCCCTCCACTTT.

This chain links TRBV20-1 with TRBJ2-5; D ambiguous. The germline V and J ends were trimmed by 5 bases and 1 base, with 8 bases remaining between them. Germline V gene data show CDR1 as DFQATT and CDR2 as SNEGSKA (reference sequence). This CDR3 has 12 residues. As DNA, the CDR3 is TGCAGTGCTGGGATTCTCCAAGAGACCCAGTACTTC. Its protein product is CSAGILQETQYF.

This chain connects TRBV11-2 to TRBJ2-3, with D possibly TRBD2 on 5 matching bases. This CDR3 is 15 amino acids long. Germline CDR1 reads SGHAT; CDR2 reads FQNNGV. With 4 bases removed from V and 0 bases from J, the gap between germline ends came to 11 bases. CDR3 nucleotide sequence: TGTGCCAGCAGCTCTCGAGCGGATAGCACAGATACGCAGTATTTT. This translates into CASSSRADSTDTQYF.